A single sample gave rise to the 17 T cell receptor beta chains below, sequenced in a study of post-analysis software for immune sequencing data. Study-wide points: Four or five TRBV segments were significantly more frequent in patients than in controls. TRBV5-6, TRBV5-1 and TRBV20-1 were among these segments.

Their antigens are not known. cDNA libraries for TCR beta contained unique molecular identifiers. MiXCR was run by TCRdb on the PCR reads, yielding one entry per CDR3 protein. The sample gives 380,000 or so distinct CDR3 sequences, roughly 38% of which show up once; around 15% is in the top ten. The sequenced material came from blood. The receptors here all came from a girl aged 5-17 years with multiple sclerosis.

This clonotype was seen a handful of times. This chain connects TRBV5-1 to TRBJ2-6, with a possible D match to TRBD1 (6 bases). CDR1 is SGHRS, CDR2 YFSETQ, per germline. V lost 4 bases, J lost 0 bases, and 11 bases lay in between. This CDR3 is 16 amino acids long. This chain's CDR3 is CASSPDRNSGANVLTF. DNA for the CDR3: TGCGCCAGCAGCCCGGACAGAAACTCTGGGGCCAACGTCCTGACTTTC.

This clonotype came up a few times. This chain joins TRBV3-1 and TRBJ1-2; D possibly corresponds to TRBD1 (5 bases). Per germline, CDR1 LGHDT and CDR2 YNNKEL (reference sequence). Trimming took 1 base from V and 2 from J, leaving 8 bases between them. CDR3 length equals 14 residues. The chain's CDR3 is CASSQGSGNYGYTF. The CDR3 bases are TGTGCCAGCAGCCAAGGTTCAGGGAACTATGGCTACACCTTC.

This sequence joins TRBV6-6 and TRBJ1-1, with TRBD1 matching 7 bases. The CDR3 consists of 16 residues. CDR1 MNHNY and CDR2 SVGAGI come from the germline V gene (reference sequence). V lost 2 bases to trimming and J lost 0 bases; unmatched junction nucleotides: 6. In DNA form, the CDR3 reads TGTGCCAGCAGTTACACCAACAGGGGAATGAACACTGAAGCTTTCTTT. It specifies CASSYTNRGMNTEAFF.

The chain has TRBV7-2 and TRBJ2-3; 7 bases line up with TRBD2. The trim removed 6 bases at V and 3 bases at J, leaving 9 bases unmatched. The CDR3 is made up of 15 amino acids. Germline loops: CDR1 SGHTA, CDR2 FQGNSA. CDR3 region: CASSAGVLETDTQYF. Here the CDR3 DNA reads TGTGCCAGCAGTGCGGGGGTATTGGAAACAGATACGCAGTATTTT.

The J gene is TRBJ2-5, the V gene TRBV3-1; D is unresolved. This CDR3 has 14 residues. Between the trimmed V and J ends, which lost 8 bases and 2 bases, there was a span of 15 bases. The germline CDR1 and CDR2 sequences are LGHDT and YNNKEL (reference sequence). The CDR3 nucleotides are TGTGCCAGCGGCCCCGCGACGGGTCAAGAGACCCAGTACTTC. It encodes CASGPATGQETQYF.

This clonotype came up a few times. The J gene is TRBJ1-4, the V gene TRBV7-8; D remains ambiguous. CDR1 and CDR2 (germline): SGHVS, FQNEAQ. The CDR3 is 14 amino acids. V lost 4 bases, J lost 8 bases, and 14 bases lay in between. CDR3 region: CASSSREGSEKLFF. Written as DNA, the CDR3 is TGTGCCAGCAGCTCGAGGGAGGGAAGCGAAAAACTGTTTTTT.

This clonotype was seen only a few times. This chain uses TRBV7-2 with TRBJ1-5; TRBD1 aligns across 7 bases. This CDR3 spans 16 amino acids. The V gene end was trimmed by 5 bases and the J gene end by 0 bases; junction bases not matched to a gene: 7. The germline V gene encodes CDR1 SGHTA and CDR2 FQGNSA. The CDR3 bases are TGTGCCAGCAGCGGAGGGACAGATTATAGCAATCAGCCCCAGCATTTT. It specifies CASSGGTDYSNQPQHF. Drawing the rest from reference TRBV7-2 and TRBJ1-5, the complete variable domain is GAGVSQSPSNKVTEKGKDVELRCDPISGHTALYWYRQSLGQGLEFLIYFQGNSAPDKSGLPSDRFSAERTGGSVSTLTIQRTQQEDSAVYLCASSGGTDYSNQPQHFGDGTRLSIL.

In its sample, this clonotype was seen a few times. This chain links TRBV20-1 with TRBJ2-1, with 9 bases identical to TRBD2. Germline V gene lookup returns CDR1 DFQATT and CDR2 SNEGSKA (reference sequence). CDR3 length equals 15 residues. The J segment lost 5 bases and the V segment lost 3 bases, leaving 8 bases of the junction unmatched. CDR3 DNA: TGCAGTGCTAGCCTTAGCGGGGGCCCCGACAATGAGCAGTTCTTC. Its protein product is CSASLSGGPDNEQFF.

This clonotype was counted between two and nine times. The rearrangement uses TRBV12-3 or TRBV12-4 and TRBJ2-3; weak D call: TRBD1 (6 bases). The CDR3 length is 15 residues. Deletions cut 5 bases from V and 0 bases from J, with 12 bases between. The CDR3 DNA reads as TGTGCCAGCAGTCCGGGACAAATGAGCACAGATACGCAGTATTTT. Translated: CASSPGQMSTDTQYF.

Only a few counts were recorded for this clonotype. V and J are TRBV12-3 or TRBV12-4 and TRBJ2-1; D is possibly TRBD2 (6 bases). This CDR3 comprises 15 residues. Trimming pared 5 bases from V and 2 bases from J, leaving 13 bases between. This CDR3 is CASSAGGVPYNEQFF. CDR3 nucleotide sequence: TGTGCCAGCAGTGCCGGCGGGGTCCCCTACAATGAGCAGTTCTTC.

The chain links TRBV5-1 to TRBJ2-7, with D unresolved. Trimming removed 2 bases at V and 3 bases at J, with 12 bases between. Germline assignment: CDR1 SGHRS and CDR2 YFSETQ. This CDR3 has 14 residues. CDR3 loop: CASSFPPTHYEQYF. The DNA of the CDR3 is TGCGCCAGCAGCTTTCCTCCCACGCACTACGAGCAGTACTTC.

This clonotype appeared many times. The CDR3 here is CASSLDGNQETQYF. Here the CDR3 DNA reads TGCGCCAGCAGCTTGGATGGGAACCAAGAGACCCAGTACTTC. The chain carries TRBV5-1 and TRBJ2-5; D ambiguous. This CDR3 is built from 14 residues. CDR1 and CDR2 (germline): SGHRS, YFSETQ. The ends were cut back, 0 bases at V and 0 bases at J, with 6 bases in the middle.

To note about this clonotype: The conserved phenylalanine or tryptophan normally closing the CDR3 is absent here, so this likely arose from a read error. The chain couples TRBV5-8 to TRBJ2-7; D may match TRBD1 or TRBD2 (6 bases each). This CDR3 has 16 residues. Germline CDR1 and CDR2: SGHTS and YDEGEE. Trimming pared 2 bases from V and 3 bases from J, leaving 18 bases between. DNA of the CDR3: TGTGCCAGCAGCTTAGCTTACGGAGGGACAATCTACGAGCAGTACTGC. It codes for CASSLAYGGTIYEQYC.

This clonotype was picked up a small number of times. This chain links TRBV20-1 with TRBJ1-2; D is possibly TRBD1 (5 bases). This CDR3 spans 13 amino acids. Germline values: CDR1 DFQATT, CDR2 SNEGSKA (reference sequence). V lost 1 base, J lost 2 bases, and 8 bases lay in between. CDR3 sequence: CSARVSGNYGYTF. Here the CDR3 DNA reads TGCAGTGCTAGAGTGTCAGGGAACTATGGCTACACCTTC.

V and J are TRBV7-2 and TRBJ2-5; 7 nucleotides line up with TRBD2. CDR3 size: 14 residues. The germline V gene encodes CDR1 SGHTA and CDR2 FQGNSA. The V gene end was trimmed by 4 bases and the J gene end by 7 bases; junction bases not matched to a gene: 9. The CDR3 DNA is TGTGCCAGCAGCTCGCCGACTAGCATGGGGACCCAGTACTTC. Translating gives CASSSPTSMGTQYF.

The CDR3 reads CASSSTRAGSSYEQYF. The CDR3 nucleotides read TGTGCCAGCAGCTCGACGAGGGCCGGATCCTCCTACGAGCAGTACTTC. J is TRBJ2-7 and V is TRBV7-9; perhaps TRBD2 as D (5 bases). Germline V gene sequence: CDR1 SEHNR, CDR2 FQNEAQ (reference sequence). The V and J ends lost 4 bases and 0 bases respectively, with 16 bases between them. The CDR3 loop spans 16 amino acids.

This clonotype was seen a few times. The chain couples TRBV5-1 to TRBJ2-1; D unclear. The J call may be wrong; the DNA end is better matched by TRBJ2-7. CDR1 is SGHRS, CDR2 YFSETQ, per germline. CDR3 length: 14 amino acids. The CDR3 protein is CASSLGQEYNEQYF. The CDR3 DNA is TGCGCCAGCAGCTTGGGGCAGGAATACAATGAGCAGTACTTC.